The T cell receptor (beta chain) described here comes from a study of T cells in narcolepsy. Turning to the study itself: Healthy controls were enrolled alongside patients with narcolepsy type 1 or type 2.

Profiled with immunoSEQ multiplex PCR; TCRdb holds only in-frame clones, not every one. The table has tens of thousands of clones, about four fifths seen once; the top ten hold roughly 7%. This clone occurred a few times. The germline gives CDR1 MNHNS, CDR2 SASEGT. This CDR3 has 13 amino acids. Between the trimmed V and J ends, which lost 10 bases and 2 bases, there was a span of 14 bases. The specimen sequenced was memory (CD45RA-) CD4+ T cells from blood. This chain uses TRBV6-1 with TRBJ1-2; weak D call: TRBD1 (6 bases). This receptor was obtained from a human donor in good health. CDR3 amino acids: CAIQDRSNYGYTF. In DNA form, the CDR3 reads TGTGCCATTCAGGACAGAAGCAACTATGGCTACACCTTC.